The 20 T cell receptor beta chains listed next were all sequenced from one sample in a study of blood T cells in healthy people across ages. Together with a sample-barcoded 5' primer, a J-beta primer mix was included in a second PCR lasting roughly 6 to 12 cycles. TCRdb passed the 5' RACE reads through MiXCR, listing each CDR3 protein once. The repertoire holds roughly 1,300,000 distinct CDR3 sequences, with roughly 59% as singletons. Sequences were obtained from blood. The receptors shown here come from a man between 18 and 35 years old in good health.

On this clonotype: This may stem from a read error, because a much larger clone lies one nucleotide away. This chain uses TRBV12-3 or TRBV12-4 with TRBJ2-1; 8 nucleotides align to TRBD2. The CDR3 loop spans 14 amino acids. CDR3 DNA sequence: TGTGCCAGCAATTTAGCGGGACCCTACAATGAGCAGTTCTTC. This gives the protein CASNLAGPYNEQFF.

This chain joins TRBV5-5 and TRBJ2-1; 11 nucleotides align to TRBD2. V dropped 0 bases and J dropped 15; count of bases not matched to a gene: 5. In germline, CDR1 is SGHKS, CDR2 YYEKEE (reference sequence). CDR3 length equals 13 residues. The chain's CDR3 is CASSLGSGRAGFF. For the CDR3, the DNA is TGTGCCAGCAGCTTGGGTAGCGGGAGGGCCGGGTTCTTC.

This clonotype was recorded only once. At one end the junction does not follow the germline gene, possibly because of a read error. V gene TRBV29-1 combines with J gene TRBJ2-1; D is perhaps TRBD2 (6 bases). The CDR3 is made up of 12 amino acids. Looked up from germline, CDR1 is SQVTM and CDR2 is ANQGSEA. The CDR3 bases are TGCAGCGTTGATGGGGGACTTAACAAGCATTTCTTC. It specifies CSVDGGLNKHFF.

This clonotype has more than one count but fewer than ten. This chain connects TRBV4-1 to TRBJ2-7; D possibly matches TRBD1 or TRBD2 (5 bases each). Trimming took off 0 bases at V and 0 bases at J, with 12 bases between the two ends. CDR3 length equals 16 residues. From germline, CDR1 is MGHRA and CDR2 YSYEKL. The chain's CDR3 is CASSQEMWGSSYEQYF. The CDR3, as DNA: TGCGCCAGCAGCCAAGAAATGTGGGGGAGCTCCTACGAGCAGTACTTC.

The gene calls are TRBV20-1 and TRBJ2-1, with a possible D match to TRBD1 (5 bases). Deletions cut 0 bases from V and 5 bases from J, with 14 bases between. This CDR3 region has 15 residues. Germline V gene sequence: CDR1 DFQATT, CDR2 SNEGSKA (reference sequence). CDR3 sequence: CSARDRTHGHNEQFF. The CDR3 DNA is TGCAGTGCTAGAGATCGGACACACGGACACAATGAGCAGTTCTTC.

Only a few counts were recorded for this clonotype. This rearrangement joins TRBV20-1 to TRBJ2-3, with 9 bases fitting TRBD2. Per the germline V gene, CDR1 is DFQATT and CDR2 is SNEGSKA (reference sequence). This CDR3 comprises 17 residues. J was trimmed by 1 base and V by 6 bases; bases with no gene match: 14. The CDR3 DNA reads TGCAGTGCCGAATGGGGAGTAAGACTAGCGGGCACAGATACGCAGTATTTT. Protein sequence: CSAEWGVRLAGTDTQYF.

The CDR3 is CASSSWGSHYGYTF. The DNA for the CDR3 is TGTGCCAGCAGCTCCTGGGGCTCCCACTATGGCTACACCTTC. V is TRBV7-9 and J is TRBJ1-2, with a possible D match to TRBD1 (5 bases). V was pared by 4 bases and J by 3 bases, with 12 bases between. This CDR3 is built from 14 residues. Germline CDR1 is SEHNR and CDR2 is FQNEAQ (reference sequence).

The chain has TRBV5-1 and TRBJ2-1; D is possibly TRBD2 (6 bases). The ends were cut back, 0 bases at V and 0 bases at J, with 7 bases in the middle. There are 15 residues in the CDR3. Germline loops: CDR1 SGHRS, CDR2 YFSETQ. The CDR3 region is CASSLVRDSYNEQFF. The CDR3 DNA is TGCGCCAGCAGCTTGGTGCGGGACTCCTACAATGAGCAGTTCTTC. Combining the CDR3 with reference TRBV5-1 and TRBJ2-1 gives the whole variable domain KAGVTQTPRYLIKTRGQQVTLSCSPISGHRSVSWYQQTPGQGLQFLFEYFSETQRNKGNFPGRFSGRQFSNSRSEMNVSTLELGDSALYLCASSLVRDSYNEQFFGPGTRLTVL.

This chain links TRBV27 with TRBJ2-7; a weak D match, TRBD2 (5 bases). The CDR3 covers 15 residues. Germline V gene sequence: CDR1 MNHEY, CDR2 SMNVEV (reference sequence). Trimming left V 2 bases short and J 3 bases short, with 14 bases between. CDR3 residues: CASSLGSDSCYEQYF. The CDR3 DNA follows: TGTGCCAGCAGTTTAGGTAGCGACTCATGCTACGAGCAGTACTTC.

The table lists this clonotype with a count of one. This chain joins TRBV7-8 and TRBJ1-5, with 9 positions matching TRBD1. CDR1 is SGHVS and CDR2 is FQNEAQ in the germline V gene. CDR3 length: 17 amino acids. V shed 5 bases, J shed 0 bases, and the junction held 8 bases outside the gene matches. CDR3 protein: CASSPNRGRGSNQPQHF. In DNA form, the CDR3 reads TGTGCCAGCAGCCCAAACAGGGGGCGAGGTAGCAATCAGCCCCAGCATTTT.

The rearrangement uses TRBV7-9 and TRBJ1-6; perhaps TRBD1 as D (5 bases). Germline V gene data show CDR1 as SEHNR and CDR2 as FQNEAQ (reference sequence). The CDR3 runs to 18 residues. The V end was cut by 5 bases, the J end by 0 bases, with 17 bases between. Here the CDR3 DNA reads TGTGCCAGCAGCGTTGCCGGGGGTCTCAGCTCCTATAATTCACCCCTCCACTTT. Its protein product is CASSVAGGLSSYNSPLHF.

This clonotype has a count of ten or more. V usage is TRBV7-9 and J usage is TRBJ1-2, with D perhaps matching TRBD1 (6 bases). The CDR3 has 14 amino acids. Trimming took off 5 bases at V and 0 bases at J, with 10 bases between the two ends. The germline V gene has CDR1 SEHNR and CDR2 FQNEAQ (reference sequence). The CDR3 bases are TGTGCCAGCAGCCCGGACAGAGCTAACTATGGCTACACCTTC. Residues: CASSPDRANYGYTF.

The J gene is TRBJ2-3, the V gene TRBV11-2; a possible D gene is TRBD2 (7 bases). The CDR3 is 15 residues long. Trimming pared 5 bases from V and 2 bases from J, leaving 14 bases between. Germline V lookup: CDR1 SGHAT, CDR2 FQNNGV. CDR3 protein: CASSGGAPHTDTQYF. The CDR3 DNA sequence: TGTGCCAGCAGCGGGGGGGCCCCCCACACAGATACGCAGTATTTT.

The V call is TRBV6-5, the J call TRBJ1-2; no clear D gene. The CDR3 runs to 12 residues. The V gene's germline CDR1 is MNHEY and CDR2 SVGAGI. V was cut by 5 bases and J by 8 bases, with 12 bases left in between. This chain's CDR3 is CASSPNVEGYTF. DNA of the CDR3: TGTGCCAGCAGTCCGAATGTGGAGGGCTACACCTTC.

The chain uses TRBV19 and TRBJ2-7; perhaps TRBD1 as D (6 bases). Trimming stripped 3 bases from V and 1 base from J, with 10 bases between. The CDR3 has 14 amino acids. Germline V gene sequence: CDR1 LNHDA, CDR2 SQIVND (reference sequence). CDR3 coding DNA: TGTGCCAGTAGTATGGGGGCCTTTTCCTACGAGCAGTACTTC. It yields the protein CASSMGAFSYEQYF. The complete variable domain, with remaining parts taken from reference TRBV19 and TRBJ2-7, reads DGGITQSPKYLFRKEGQNVTLSCEQNLNHDAMYWYRQDPGQGLRLIYYSQIVNDFQKGDIAEGYSVSREKKESFPLTVTSAQKNPTAFYLCASSMGAFSYEQYFGPGTRLTVT.

This clonotype was detected a few times. The V gene is TRBV4-2, the J gene TRBJ2-1; possible D gene TRBD1, 6 bases. The germline V gene encodes CDR1 LGHNA and CDR2 YNFKEQ. V shed 5 bases and J shed 8 bases, with 19 bases lying between them. CDR3 size: 15 residues. The CDR3 here is CASSDETGYVDEQFF. In DNA, the CDR3 is TGTGCCAGCAGCGACGAGACAGGTTACGTTGATGAGCAGTTCTTC.

V and J are TRBV9 and TRBJ2-2; D gene uncertain. The CDR3 is 12 residues long. V lost 4 bases and J lost 6, with 7 bases in between. Per the germline V gene, CDR1 is SGDLS and CDR2 is YYNGEE. The DNA of the CDR3 is TGTGCCAGCAGCACTTTACCCGGGGAGCTGTTTTTT. Residues: CASSTLPGELFF.

The chain uses TRBV3-1 and TRBJ2-5, with a possible D match to TRBD1 (5 bases). With 0 bases removed from V and 1 base from J, the gap between germline ends came to 9 bases. The CDR3 is made up of 15 amino acids. CDR1 and CDR2 from the germline V gene are LGHDT and YNNKEL (reference sequence). The CDR3 DNA reads as TGTGCCAGCAGCCAAGAAGGGGCGGTCCAAGAGACCCAGTACTTC. This sequence encodes CASSQEGAVQETQYF.

This clonotype was counted only a few times. The genes are TRBV20-1 and TRBJ2-5; D possibly matches TRBD1 or TRBD2 (5 bases each). Deletions cut 3 bases from V and 2 bases from J, with 7 bases between. The germline CDR1 and CDR2 sequences are DFQATT and SNEGSKA (reference sequence). The CDR3 length is 12 residues. CDR3 sequence: CSARGEQETQYF. Written as DNA, the CDR3 is TGCAGTGCTAGGGGGGAACAAGAGACCCAGTACTTC.

The chain recombines TRBV4-1 with TRBJ1-4; D not certain. Germline V gives CDR1 MGHRA, CDR2 YSYEKL. The CDR3 covers 15 residues. The V and J ends lost 1 base and 0 bases respectively, with 6 bases between them. As DNA, the CDR3 is TGCGCCAGCAGCCAAGTCCGAGCAACTAATGAAAAACTGTTTTTT. Translation: CASSQVRATNEKLFF.